The 31 T cell receptor beta chains below were found in one sample sequenced in a study of T cell responses to AZD1222 COVID-19 vaccine. Clones were read by immunoSEQ multiplex PCR, and TCRdb kept only the in-frame ones, dropping some. The repertoire consists of 180,000 or so clones, with 85% to 90% occurring once and the leading ten covering about 25%. Sequences were derived from peripheral blood, sampled 28 days after the second AZD1222 dose. The receptors were sampled from an adult who received the AZD1222 COVID-19 vaccine.

The gene calls are TRBV6-2 or TRBV6-3 and TRBJ2-2; the D gene is possibly TRBD2 (5 bases). Germline CDR1 is MNHEY and CDR2 is SVGEGT. The CDR3 is made up of 16 amino acids. Deletions cut 6 bases from V and 4 bases from J, with 18 bases between. The CDR3 is CASSLLTPRGTGELFF. CDR3 nucleotide sequence: TGTGCCAGCAGCCTCCTGACACCTCGGGGCACCGGGGAGCTGTTTTTT.

There are a few counts of this clone. This sequence joins TRBV14 and TRBJ1-6; possible D gene TRBD1, 5 bases. The CDR3 spans 14 residues. Germline lookup yields CDR1 SGHDN and CDR2 FVKESK. V lost 3 bases, J lost 8 bases, and 11 bases lay in between. CDR3 protein: CASSQGRRDSPLHF. DNA of the CDR3: TGTGCCAGCAGCCAGGGACGGCGCGATTCACCCCTCCACTTT.

The chain has TRBV29-1 and TRBJ1-1; D is possibly TRBD1 (5 bases). CDR3 length equals 15 residues. V was trimmed by 5 bases and J by 1 base, leaving 17 bases between them. CDR1 and CDR2 from the germline V gene are SQVTM and ANQGSEA. CDR3 nucleotide sequence: TGCAGCGTTCCACCCCCGACCACAGGGAACACTGAAGCTTTCTTT. Its protein is CSVPPPTTGNTEAFF. Full variable domain (outside the CDR3, taken from reference TRBV29-1 and TRBJ1-1): SAVISQKPSRDICQRGTSLTIQCQVDSQVTMMFWYRQQPGQSLTLIATANQGSEATYESGFVIDKFPISRPNLTFSTLTVSNMSPEDSSIYLCSVPPPTTGNTEAFFGQGTRLTVV.

The sample holds many counts of this clone. The genes are TRBV5-1 and TRBJ1-1, with D perhaps TRBD1 (5 bases). CDR1 and CDR2 (germline): SGHRS, YFSETQ. CDR3 size: 15 residues. Trimming cost V 2 bases and J 0 bases, with 11 bases left between them. CDR3 DNA: TGCGCCAGCAGCTTCGATGGGGGTGTGAACACTGAAGCTTTCTTT. Amino acids: CASSFDGGVNTEAFF.

J is TRBJ2-1 and V is TRBV2; D may be TRBD1 or TRBD2 (5 bases each). V dropped 1 base and J dropped 6 bases, with 13 bases sitting between them. This CDR3 has 15 amino acids. CDR1 and CDR2 from the germline V gene are SNHLY and FYNNEI. DNA for the CDR3: TGTGCCAGCAGTGAAGTACGGGGCGGCATCAATGAGCAGTTCTTC. Amino acids: CASSEVRGGINEQFF.

The chain recombines TRBV4-2 with TRBJ2-1; 14 bases align to TRBD2. This CDR3 has 16 amino acids. The trim removed 3 bases at V and 8 bases at J, leaving 6 bases unmatched. CDR1 LGHNA and CDR2 YNFKEQ come from the germline V gene. The DNA for the CDR3 is TGTGCCAGCAGCCAGGGGACTAGCGGGAGTGTCCATGAGCAGTTCTTC. Translation gives CASSQGTSGSVHEQFF.

The V and J genes are TRBV24-1 and TRBJ1-5; D remains ambiguous. This CDR3 is 12 amino acids long. V was cut by 6 bases and J by 4 bases, with 6 bases left in between. Germline V gene lookup returns CDR1 KGHDR and CDR2 SFDVKD. This chain's CDR3 is CATSIKNQPQHF. CDR3 DNA sequence: TGTGCCACCAGTATCAAGAATCAGCCCCAGCATTTT.

The chain carries TRBV5-1 and TRBJ2-4, with 12 bases lining up with TRBD2. The CDR3 sequence is 15 residues long. Germline V gives CDR1 SGHRS, CDR2 YFSETQ. The J segment lost 11 bases and the V segment lost 7 bases, leaving 13 bases of the junction unmatched. The CDR3 bases are TGCGCCAGCTCCCCCTTAGGCCGACTAGCGGGAGTTCAGTACTTC. Amino acids: CASSPLGRLAGVQYF.

The V and J genes are TRBV27 and TRBJ1-6, with D unresolved. The V end lost 6 bases, the J end lost 8 bases, and 17 bases lay between the germline ends. CDR1 and CDR2 from the germline V gene are MNHEY and SMNVEV (reference sequence). The CDR3 loop spans 15 amino acids. CDR3 nucleotides: TGTGCCAGCAGCCGCGGACTCTTGGGAGATTCACCCCTCCACTTT. Translated: CASSRGLLGDSPLHF.

This rearrangement joins TRBV7-2 to TRBJ1-1; the match to TRBD1 covers 9 bases. The germline gives CDR1 SGHTA, CDR2 FQGNSA. CDR3 length: 15 residues. J was trimmed by 1 base and V by 5 bases; bases with no gene match: 5. CDR3 coding DNA: TGTGCCAGCAGCCCGAGACAGGGGGGGAACACTGAAGCTTTCTTT. Residues: CASSPRQGGNTEAFF.

This clone was seen more than once but under ten times. The chain employs TRBV28 and TRBJ1-1; D is uncertain. CDR3 length equals 14 residues. Germline V CDR1 and CDR2: MDHEN, SYDVKM. With 5 bases removed from V and 5 bases from J, the gap between germline ends came to 15 bases. CDR3 residues: CASSAVGAGTEAFF. CDR3 bases: TGTGCCAGCAGTGCGGTAGGCGCAGGAACTGAAGCTTTCTTT.

This chain connects TRBV9 to TRBJ2-7, with 7 bases matching TRBD2. Germline loops: CDR1 SGDLS, CDR2 YYNGEE. J gave up 6 bases and V 7 bases, and 10 bases lay outside the gene matches. The CDR3 has 13 amino acids. The CDR3 nucleotides are TGTGCCAGCGCTCCGGGACTAACACTCGAGCAGTACTTC. Translating it yields CASAPGLTLEQYF.

The CDR3 spells CASSPPGTSGNQDTQYF. The DNA for the CDR3 is TGTGCCAGCAGCCCTCCCGGGACTAGCGGAAACCAAGATACGCAGTATTTT. The chain recombines TRBV28 with TRBJ2-3; 11 nucleotides agree with TRBD2. Trimming took 6 bases from V and 5 from J; bases not matched to a gene: 13. The CDR3 has 17 residues. CDR1 and CDR2 from the germline V gene are MDHEN and SYDVKM.

The rearrangement uses TRBV15 and TRBJ2-7; no definite D call. Trimming stripped 1 base from V and 3 bases from J, with 10 bases between. The germline V gene encodes CDR1 LNHNV and CDR2 YYDKDF (reference sequence). The CDR3 extends over 14 amino acids. The CDR3 DNA reads as TGTGCCACCAGCAGAGGTCTAGTTTACTACGAGCAGTACTTC. Translating it yields CATSRGLVYYEQYF.

The chain carries TRBV13 and TRBJ1-1; D uncertain. Per the germline V gene, CDR1 is PRHDT and CDR2 is FYEKMQ (reference sequence). V lost 0 bases and J 1 base, leaving 12 bases between the germline ends. This CDR3 contains 16 residues. The CDR3 DNA follows: TGTGCCAGCAGCTTAGGACGGCAGGCCAAGAACACTGAAGCTTTCTTT. This codes for CASSLGRQAKNTEAFF.

The J gene is TRBJ1-4, the V gene TRBV5-1, with TRBD1 matching 9 bases. This CDR3 has 15 residues. J gave up 6 bases and V 4 bases, and 7 bases lay outside the gene matches. CDR1 and CDR2 from the germline V gene are SGHRS and YFSETQ. The CDR3 reads CASSPGGDRDEKLFF. DNA for the CDR3: TGCGCCAGCAGCCCGGGAGGGGACAGGGATGAAAAACTGTTTTTT.

V is TRBV5-6 and J is TRBJ2-1, with TRBD1 matching 9 bases. Losses at the gene ends were 3 bases for V and 3 bases for J; bases not matched to a gene: 4. The germline CDR1 and CDR2 sequences are SGHDT and YYEEEE. This CDR3 comprises 15 residues. The CDR3 loop is CASSWTGVGYNEQFF. The CDR3 DNA follows: TGTGCCAGCAGCTGGACAGGGGTAGGCTACAATGAGCAGTTCTTC.

The chain carries TRBV28 and TRBJ1-1, with no clear D. This CDR3 comprises 13 residues. Trimming left V 1 base short and J 4 bases short, with 7 bases between. Germline CDR1 MDHEN, CDR2 SYDVKM. Written as DNA, the CDR3 is TGTGCCAGCAGTTTATTAGCTCCCACTGAAGCTTTCTTT. As protein: CASSLLAPTEAFF.

The table lists this clone with a count of one. V gene TRBV30 combines with J gene TRBJ2-7; D unclear. This CDR3 contains 13 residues. The V and J ends lost 2 bases and 2 bases respectively, with 10 bases between them. Germline V gene sequence: CDR1 GTSNPN, CDR2 SVGIG (reference sequence). The CDR3 spells CAWSPRAAYEQYF. The CDR3 DNA sequence: TGTGCCTGGAGTCCCCGGGCAGCCTACGAGCAGTACTTC.

V usage is TRBV28 and J usage is TRBJ2-7, with a weak D call TRBD1 (5 bases). The CDR3 sequence is 12 residues long. Germline V lookup: CDR1 MDHEN, CDR2 SYDVKM. V lost 8 bases to trimming and J lost 0 bases, with 8 bases between them. CDR3 sequence reads: CASLGVSYEQYF. CDR3 DNA sequence: TGTGCCAGCCTAGGGGTCTCCTACGAGCAGTACTTC.

This clone came up a few times. This chain joins TRBV5-6 and TRBJ1-1; no clear D gene. V lost 6 bases and J lost 7, with 19 bases in between. Germline CDR1 SGHDT, CDR2 YYEEEE. The CDR3 totals 14 residues. In DNA form, the CDR3 reads TGTGCCAGCACTATAGATTCTCGACGAGTTGAAGCTTTCTTT. Protein sequence: CASTIDSRRVEAFF.

V is TRBV30 and J is TRBJ2-7; D unclear. In germline, CDR1 is GTSNPN, CDR2 SVGIG (reference sequence). Trimming took off 4 bases at V and 6 bases at J, with 13 bases between the two ends. The CDR3 loop spans 12 amino acids. The CDR3 loop reads CAWNLPPLEQYF. The CDR3 DNA reads as TGTGCCTGGAATCTACCACCCCTCGAGCAGTACTTC.

The gene calls are TRBV7-3 and TRBJ2-5; the match to TRBD1 covers 9 bases. V shed 6 bases and J 4 bases; nucleotides not matched to a gene: 9. The germline gives CDR1 SGHTA, CDR2 FQGTGA. The CDR3 loop spans 15 amino acids. The CDR3 sequence is CASSPRDRVGETQYF. For the CDR3, the DNA is TGTGCCAGCAGTCCGCGGGACAGGGTGGGAGAGACCCAGTACTTC.

The V call is TRBV25-1, the J call TRBJ1-1, with unresolved D. Per the germline V gene, CDR1 is MGHDK and CDR2 is SYGVNS. Trimming left V 1 base short and J 11 bases short, with 8 bases between. The CDR3 runs 11 residues. The chain's CDR3 is CASSESARAFF. DNA for the CDR3: TGTGCCAGCAGTGAATCCGCGAGGGCTTTCTTT.

A word on this clone: Other DNA variants within this sample encode the same CDR3. CDR3 amino acids: CASSLDRVGNTIYF. The DNA for the CDR3 is TGTGCCAGCAGTTTAGACAGGGTTGGAAACACCATATATTTT. The chain couples TRBV28 to TRBJ1-3, with 7 bases aligning to TRBD1. The CDR3 runs to 14 residues. The germline gives CDR1 MDHEN, CDR2 SYDVKM. The J segment lost 3 bases and the V segment lost 2 bases, leaving 1 base of the junction unmatched. Looking up the rest from reference TRBV28 and TRBJ1-3 gives the full variable domain: DVKVTQSSRYLVKRTGEKVFLECVQDMDHENMFWYRQDPGLGLRLIYFSYDVKMKEKGDIPEGYSVSREKKERFSLILESASTNQTSMYLCASSLDRVGNTIYFGEGSWLTVV.

The chain joins TRBV25-1 to TRBJ2-5, with 9 bases fitting TRBD2. The CDR3 extends over 17 amino acids. Germline V CDR1 and CDR2: MGHDK, SYGVNS. Unmatched junction bases numbered 8, after V lost 0 bases and J lost 3 bases. This chain's CDR3 is CASSEYGGGRAKETQYF. The CDR3 coding sequence is TGTGCCAGCAGTGAATATGGGGGCGGGAGGGCCAAAGAGACCCAGTACTTC.

This chain uses TRBV5-1 with TRBJ2-1; 11 nucleotides align to TRBD2. The V gene end was trimmed by 4 bases and the J gene end by 6 bases; junction bases not matched to a gene: 9. The CDR3 is 16 amino acids. Germline CDR1 and CDR2: SGHRS and YFSETQ. The CDR3: CASSTSLAGGLNEQFF. The CDR3 DNA reads as TGCGCCAGCAGCACTTCCCTAGCGGGAGGACTCAATGAGCAGTTCTTC.

J is TRBJ2-7 and V is TRBV27, with D perhaps TRBD1 (6 bases). The CDR3 has 14 residues. Germline V gene sequence: CDR1 MNHEY, CDR2 SMNVEV (reference sequence). Trimming pared 3 bases from V and 3 bases from J, leaving 12 bases between. CDR3 bases: TGTGCCAGCAGTTTCTCTGGGGGCCTCTACGAGCAGTACTTC. Its translation is CASSFSGGLYEQYF.

CDR3 sequence reads: CASSEVRQSNYGYTF. The CDR3 bases are TGTGCCAGCAGTGAAGTGCGGCAGTCCAACTATGGCTACACCTTC. This chain joins TRBV6-1 and TRBJ1-2; no firm D call. Germline V lookup: CDR1 MNHNS, CDR2 SASEGT. CDR3 length: 15 amino acids. V lost 1 base and J lost 2, with 11 bases in between.

This chain connects TRBV19 to TRBJ1-5; perhaps TRBD1 as D (5 bases). The CDR3 runs 16 residues. V lost 3 bases, J lost 7 bases, and 19 bases lay in between. The V gene's germline CDR1 is LNHDA and CDR2 SQIVND (reference sequence). Here the CDR3 reads CASSITPTVLRQPQHF. The CDR3 region has the DNA TGTGCCAGTAGTATCACCCCGACAGTATTACGGCAGCCCCAGCATTTT.

V usage is TRBV27 and J usage is TRBJ2-2; D possibly corresponds to TRBD2 (6 bases). V gave up 3 bases and J gave up 6 bases, with 14 bases separating them. Per germline, CDR1 MNHEY and CDR2 SMNVEV (reference sequence). The CDR3 has 15 residues. The CDR3 DNA reads TGTGCCAGCAGTTTGGGGGGAGTAGTTTCCGGGGAGCTGTTTTTT. Amino acids: CASSLGGVVSGELFF.